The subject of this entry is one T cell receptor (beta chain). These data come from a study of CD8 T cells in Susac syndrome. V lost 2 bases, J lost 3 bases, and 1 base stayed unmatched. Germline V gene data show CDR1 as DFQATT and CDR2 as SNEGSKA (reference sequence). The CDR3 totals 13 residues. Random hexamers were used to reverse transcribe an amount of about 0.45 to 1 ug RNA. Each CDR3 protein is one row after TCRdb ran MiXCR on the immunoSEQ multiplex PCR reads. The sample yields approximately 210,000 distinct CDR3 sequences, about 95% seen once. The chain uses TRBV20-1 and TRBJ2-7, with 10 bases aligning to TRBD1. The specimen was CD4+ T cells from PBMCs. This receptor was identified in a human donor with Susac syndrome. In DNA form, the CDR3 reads TGCAGTGCTAGAAGGGACAGGGGCTACGAGCAGTACTTC. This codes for CSARRDRGYEQYF.